One TCR beta chain is described in this entry. This clone was counted only a few times. This receptor's antigen is unknown. Base-call qualities are not available, and no considerably larger clone is one nucleotide away. The same CDR3 is also encoded by other DNA sequences in this sample. This sample was included in a study of T cells in localized non-small cell lung cancer (dated by TCRdb to about 2020). As for the study more broadly: The study analyzed T cell repertoires of over 200 early-stage NSCLC patients, comparing tumors and uninvolved tumor-adjacent lungs. The cohort comprised roughly 240 treatment-naïve NSCLC patients with resected, localized lung tumors. NSCLC patients had a mean age of around 61 years, and 129 were male and 107 female.

Sequences SGHNT (CDR1) and YENEEA (CDR2) are obtained from the germline V gene. Trimming removed 0 bases from V and 4 bases from J, leaving 9 bases between the germline ends. There are 15 amino acids in the CDR3, from cysteine to phenylalanine inclusive. Kept here is only the CDR3 DNA, which spans 45 bases and is read in frame from base 1. Uninvolved adjacent lung was sampled at least 2 cm away from the tumor margin, and two independent pathologists confirmed that the tissue had no atypia. At diagnosis, tumor, uninvolved tumor-adjacent lung and peripheral blood were collected and then preserved as a mix of FFPE and fresh-frozen material. Beyond this particular receptor, the publication reports: Uninvolved tumor-adjacent lung showed the highest T cell clonality, higher than tumor, which suggests more focused antigenic responses in the uninvolved tumor-adjacent lung. Multi-region tumor sequencing was not performed, so intratumor heterogeneity could not be excluded. A median of 57 of the top 100 tumor clones turned up in the paired uninvolved adjacent lung, and 28 of those clones also ranked among the top 100 of that same adjacent lung. Higher T cell density in blood was associated with longer overall survival, whereas higher clonality in adjacent lung was associated with shorter survival. Because of the exploratory design, TCR variables were selected using unadjusted p-values without false-discovery rate correction.

TCR beta CDR3 regions were sequenced from DNA using the immunoSEQ Assay. On the study's bioinformatics: T cell density was computed as TCR beta template counts normalized to usable DNA estimated by amplifying housekeeping genes. Using the preseqR package, richness was estimated by extrapolating to 120,000 templates for tissue samples and 400,000 templates for PBMC samples. Clonality was defined by subtracting Pielou's evenness from one. Differential abundance testing on productive amino-acid clonotypes, with a minimum total count of 5 and an alpha of 0.1, was used to identify tissue-enriched TCRs. The Jaccard Index and the Morisita Overlap Index were used to measure repertoire overlap between compartments. TCR beta CDR3s were clustered by GLIPH together with public tetramer-defined viral CDR3s, and at least three viral sequences plus V-gene enrichment were required for viral motifs. TCRdb carries this immuneACCESS record with in-frame sequences only. Its versions omit some clonotypes, under half of them owing to an unresolved V gene in the studies checked, with the rest unexplained. V and J calls and clone size follow that table, whereas D and trimming were derived from the DNA. This sample gives around 1,700 clones in total; about 25% of them show up just once. In total, the top ten clones hold about 9.4% of the sample.

The source material was normal lung tissue next to the tumor, sampled before any cancer treatment. The rearrangement joined TRBV11-3 to TRBJ2-2; the D segment could be TRBD1, given 5 matching bases. The TCR comes from a female donor at least 60 years old with stage I lung adenocarcinoma. The DNA is as follows: TGTGCCAGCAGCTTAGATGGCAGGGCCACCGGGGAGCTGTTTTTT. Its protein is CASSLDGRATGELFF.